The rows below give T cell receptor beta chains drawn from one sample of a study of blood T cells in healthy people across ages. TCRdb ran MiXCR on the 5' RACE reads and lists one entry per CDR3 protein. The data contain about 640,000 distinct CDR3 sequences, 58% of them seen just once; the ten biggest clones take up over 30%. The sequenced material came from blood. These TCRs come from a man aged 60 to 69 in good health. The CDR3 runs from the conserved cysteine through the conserved F or W. The order of the fields is V gene, D gene, CDR3 length, clone size, J gene, CDR3 DNA, CDR3 protein. D genes are given only for firm matches. Clone sizes are given selectively: once, few, many, or a class where the clone is expanded.

v_call: TRBV28
d_call: -
cdr3_length: 13
clone_size: -
j_call: TRBJ2-1
cdr3_nt: TGTGCCAGCCAAGGATACTCCTACAATGAGCAGTTCTTC
cdr3_aa: CASQGYSYNEQFF

v_call: TRBV29-1
d_call: TRBD2
cdr3_length: 15
clone_size: -
j_call: TRBJ2-1
cdr3_nt: TGCAGCGTTGAAAAGCCTAGCGGGGGGGATAGTGAGCAGTTCTTC
cdr3_aa: CSVEKPSGGDSEQFF

v_call: TRBV3-1
d_call: TRBD2
cdr3_length: 14
clone_size: few
j_call: TRBJ2-5
cdr3_nt: TGTGCCAGCAGCCAAGACAGGGAGGGAGAGACCCAGTACTTC
cdr3_aa: CASSQDREGETQYF

v_call: TRBV20-1
d_call: -
cdr3_length: 13
clone_size: -
j_call: TRBJ2-4
cdr3_nt: TGCAGTGCTAATTCGGGGGCCAAAAACATTCAGTACTTC
cdr3_aa: CSANSGAKNIQYF

v_call: TRBV12-3/TRBV12-4
d_call: -
cdr3_length: 20
clone_size: -
j_call: TRBJ2-6
cdr3_nt: TGTGCCAGCAGTCCAGGGGATTCAGGGTATTCCACCTCTGGGGCCAACGTCCTGACTTTC
cdr3_aa: CASSPGDSGYSTSGANVLTF

v_call: TRBV3-1
d_call: TRBD1
cdr3_length: 15
clone_size: few
j_call: TRBJ1-2
cdr3_nt: TGTGCCAGCAGCCAAGATTTCACAGGGGGGCATGGCTACACCTTC
cdr3_aa: CASSQDFTGGHGYTF

v_call: TRBV7-8
d_call: -
cdr3_length: 16
clone_size: once
j_call: TRBJ2-4
cdr3_nt: TGTGCCAGCAGCCCCGTAGGGCGGGGGCAGAAGGACATTCAGTACTTC
cdr3_aa: CASSPVGRGQKDIQYF

v_call: TRBV4-1
d_call: -
cdr3_length: 14
clone_size: -
j_call: TRBJ2-3
cdr3_nt: TGCGCCAGCAGCCAACAGGTTTACACAGATACGCAGTATTTT
cdr3_aa: CASSQQVYTDTQYF

v_call: TRBV2
d_call: -
cdr3_length: 11
clone_size: once
j_call: TRBJ2-5
cdr3_nt: TGTGCCAGCGTGTACCAAGAGACCCAGTACTTC
cdr3_aa: CASVYQETQYF

v_call: TRBV4-1
d_call: TRBD2
cdr3_length: 16
clone_size: -
j_call: TRBJ2-4
cdr3_nt: TGCGCCAGCAGCCAAGGTTGGCGGGGGGGCCGGGACATTCAGTACTTC
cdr3_aa: CASSQGWRGGRDIQYF

v_call: TRBV21-1
d_call: -
cdr3_length: 13
clone_size: few
j_call: TRBJ2-7
cdr3_nt: TGTGCCAGCAGTGGGGAATGGGACTACGAGCAGTACTTC
cdr3_aa: CASSGEWDYEQYF

v_call: TRBV4-1
d_call: TRBD1
cdr3_length: 15
clone_size: -
j_call: TRBJ1-1
cdr3_nt: TGCGCCAGCAGCCAAGACGAGCAGGGGGACACTGAAGCTTTCTTT
cdr3_aa: CASSQDEQGDTEAFF

v_call: TRBV5-1
d_call: -
cdr3_length: 15
clone_size: few
j_call: TRBJ1-4
cdr3_nt: TGCGCCAGCAGCTCCGGACGGACAACTAATGAAAAACTGTTTTTT
cdr3_aa: CASSSGRTTNEKLFF

v_call: TRBV6-1
d_call: -
cdr3_length: 14
clone_size: -
j_call: TRBJ1-5
cdr3_nt: TGTGCCAGCGTGGCAGAAGCTAGCAATCAGCCCCAGCATTTT
cdr3_aa: CASVAEASNQPQHF

v_call: TRBV5-8
d_call: -
cdr3_length: 14
clone_size: once
j_call: TRBJ1-4
cdr3_nt: TGTGCCAGCAGCTTGGTCAGGGAGGGAGAAAAACTGTTTTTT
cdr3_aa: CASSLVREGEKLFF

v_call: TRBV6-2/TRBV6-3
d_call: -
cdr3_length: 15
clone_size: few
j_call: TRBJ2-1
cdr3_nt: TGTGCCAGCATCCATGGGGGGGCGCGCTACAATGAGCAGTTCTTC
cdr3_aa: CASIHGGARYNEQFF

v_call: TRBV12-3/TRBV12-4
d_call: TRBD2
cdr3_length: 12
clone_size: -
j_call: TRBJ2-7
cdr3_nt: TGTGCCGGCACCCTACTAGCGGGCGAGCAGTACTTC
cdr3_aa: CAGTLLAGEQYF

v_call: TRBV10-3
d_call: -
cdr3_length: 13
clone_size: -
j_call: TRBJ2-3
cdr3_nt: TGTGCCATCAGTGAGTTAGGCACAGATACGCAGTATTTT
cdr3_aa: CAISELGTDTQYF

v_call: TRBV20-1
d_call: TRBD1
cdr3_length: 14
clone_size: few
j_call: TRBJ2-5
cdr3_nt: TGCAGTGCTAGTAGTGGGACAGGGGAAGAGACCCAGTACTTC
cdr3_aa: CSASSGTGEETQYF

v_call: TRBV7-2
d_call: TRBD2
cdr3_length: 16
clone_size: -
j_call: TRBJ2-5
cdr3_nt: TGTGCCAGCAGCTTAGGACTAGCTCCCCCCCAAGAGACCCAGTACTTC
cdr3_aa: CASSLGLAPPQETQYF

v_call: TRBV12-3/TRBV12-4
d_call: TRBD1
cdr3_length: 14
clone_size: -
j_call: TRBJ2-1
cdr3_nt: TGTGCCAGCAAGGGACAGGTCTGGAGGGATGAGCAGTTCTTC
cdr3_aa: CASKGQVWRDEQFF

v_call: TRBV3-1
d_call: -
cdr3_length: 16
clone_size: -
j_call: TRBJ2-5
cdr3_nt: TGTGCCAGCAGCCAAGATAGAGCGTTAAATCAAGAGACCCAGTACTTC
cdr3_aa: CASSQDRALNQETQYF

v_call: TRBV15
d_call: -
cdr3_length: 15
clone_size: many
j_call: TRBJ2-1
cdr3_nt: TGTGCCACCAGCATCAATAGCGCGGTCTACAATGAGCAGTTCTTC
cdr3_aa: CATSINSAVYNEQFF

v_call: TRBV12-3/TRBV12-4
d_call: TRBD1
cdr3_length: 16
clone_size: few
j_call: TRBJ2-1
cdr3_nt: TGTGCCAGCAGACCCGGGACAGGGGGAGGTGGCAATGAGCAGTTCTTC
cdr3_aa: CASRPGTGGGGNEQFF

v_call: TRBV29-1
d_call: -
cdr3_length: 13
clone_size: -
j_call: TRBJ2-7
cdr3_nt: TGCAGCGTTGGCGTGGACCGGGCCGTCGGGCAGTACTTC
cdr3_aa: CSVGVDRAVGQYF

v_call: TRBV15
d_call: -
cdr3_length: 15
clone_size: -
j_call: TRBJ1-4
cdr3_nt: TGTGCCACCAGCAGAGAGCCAGTACTAAATGAAAAACTGTTTTTT
cdr3_aa: CATSREPVLNEKLFF

v_call: TRBV12-3/TRBV12-4
d_call: -
cdr3_length: 14
clone_size: -
j_call: TRBJ1-3
cdr3_nt: TGTGCCAGCACCCCAGGGAGATCGGGAAACACCATATATTTT
cdr3_aa: CASTPGRSGNTIYF

v_call: TRBV7-9
d_call: -
cdr3_length: 13
clone_size: -
j_call: TRBJ1-6
cdr3_nt: TGTGCCAGCCGCAGACTGGTTCATTCACCCCTCCACTTT
cdr3_aa: CASRRLVHSPLHF

v_call: TRBV4-1
d_call: -
cdr3_length: 16
clone_size: -
j_call: TRBJ1-5
cdr3_nt: TGCGCCAGCAGCCAAGGCTCGACAGAAACGAATCAGCCCCAGCATTTT
cdr3_aa: CASSQGSTETNQPQHF

v_call: TRBV9
d_call: -
cdr3_length: 17
clone_size: -
j_call: TRBJ2-7
cdr3_nt: TGTGCCAGCAGCGTAGGAGGGGCGACAACACCTACCTACGAGCAGTACTTC
cdr3_aa: CASSVGGATTPTYEQYF

v_call: TRBV2
d_call: -
cdr3_length: 13
clone_size: -
j_call: TRBJ1-4
cdr3_nt: TGTGCCAGCAGTGGACCATACAGGGCAAAACTGTTTTTT
cdr3_aa: CASSGPYRAKLFF

v_call: TRBV7-2
d_call: -
cdr3_length: 14
clone_size: many
j_call: TRBJ2-7
cdr3_nt: TGTGCCAGCAGCCCCCTAGGTCTGTCTTCCGAGCAGTACTTC
cdr3_aa: CASSPLGLSSEQYF

v_call: TRBV7-9
d_call: -
cdr3_length: 14
clone_size: -
j_call: TRBJ2-7
cdr3_nt: TGTGCCAGCAGCGTAGAACAGGGAATCTACGAGCAGTACTTC
cdr3_aa: CASSVEQGIYEQYF

v_call: TRBV5-1
d_call: -
cdr3_length: 14
clone_size: few
j_call: TRBJ2-7
cdr3_nt: TGCGCCAGCAAGGGAACGGGACCAAGCTACGAGCAGTACTTC
cdr3_aa: CASKGTGPSYEQYF

v_call: TRBV6-2/TRBV6-3
d_call: -
cdr3_length: 14
clone_size: -
j_call: TRBJ2-1
cdr3_nt: TGTGCCAGCCGACCCTGGGGGCCTTACAATGAGCAGTTCTTC
cdr3_aa: CASRPWGPYNEQFF

v_call: TRBV7-2
d_call: TRBD2
cdr3_length: 16
clone_size: -
j_call: TRBJ2-7
cdr3_nt: TGTGCCAGCAGCTTAGTTGCGGGGGGGCGGTCCTACGAGCAGTACTTC
cdr3_aa: CASSLVAGGRSYEQYF

v_call: TRBV28
d_call: -
cdr3_length: 13
clone_size: -
j_call: TRBJ2-7
cdr3_nt: TGTGCCAGCAGTACTGAGATGCCCTACGAGCAGTACTTC
cdr3_aa: CASSTEMPYEQYF

v_call: TRBV20-1
d_call: TRBD2
cdr3_length: 13
clone_size: -
j_call: TRBJ2-4
cdr3_nt: TGCAGTGTTTCCGGGGGGAGGACAAACATTCAGTACTTC
cdr3_aa: CSVSGGRTNIQYF

v_call: TRBV20-1
d_call: -
cdr3_length: 16
clone_size: -
j_call: TRBJ2-1
cdr3_nt: TGCAGTGCTCGCCCCCCGTTAGATACAGGAGGCAATGAGCAGTTCTTC
cdr3_aa: CSARPPLDTGGNEQFF

v_call: TRBV27
d_call: -
cdr3_length: 13
clone_size: few
j_call: TRBJ2-2
cdr3_nt: TGTGCCAGCACCTCAGGGGTCACCGGGGAGCTGTTTTTT
cdr3_aa: CASTSGVTGELFF

v_call: TRBV5-1
d_call: TRBD2
cdr3_length: 16
clone_size: -
j_call: TRBJ2-1
cdr3_nt: TGCGCCAGCATCCCGACTAGCGGGGGGGCCGGGAATGAGCAGTTCTTC
cdr3_aa: CASIPTSGGAGNEQFF

v_call: TRBV6-1
d_call: -
cdr3_length: 18
clone_size: few
j_call: TRBJ1-2
cdr3_nt: TGTGCCAGCAGCCTGCGGGGGTGGACAGAGACCCTCGGCTATGGCTACACCTTC
cdr3_aa: CASSLRGWTETLGYGYTF

v_call: TRBV20-1
d_call: -
cdr3_length: 12
clone_size: -
j_call: TRBJ2-3
cdr3_nt: TGCAGCAACGGGGGTAGCACAGATACGCAGTATTTT
cdr3_aa: CSNGGSTDTQYF

v_call: TRBV28
d_call: TRBD1
cdr3_length: 14
clone_size: -
j_call: TRBJ2-5
cdr3_nt: TGTGCCAGCAGTTCGGGACAGCGAACAGAGACCCAGTACTTC
cdr3_aa: CASSSGQRTETQYF

v_call: TRBV4-2
d_call: -
cdr3_length: 14
clone_size: -
j_call: TRBJ1-2
cdr3_nt: TGTGCCAGCAGCCAAGTAGACACCCCTTTGGGCTACACCTTC
cdr3_aa: CASSQVDTPLGYTF

v_call: TRBV3-1
d_call: -
cdr3_length: 14
clone_size: -
j_call: TRBJ2-1
cdr3_nt: TGTGCCAGCAGCTATCTGAGGGGCTACAATGAGCAGTTCTTC
cdr3_aa: CASSYLRGYNEQFF

v_call: TRBV2
d_call: -
cdr3_length: 14
clone_size: -
j_call: TRBJ2-5
cdr3_nt: TGTGCCAGCAATGGGCCGGCCAGCCAAGAGACCCAGTACTTC
cdr3_aa: CASNGPASQETQYF

v_call: TRBV12-3/TRBV12-4
d_call: -
cdr3_length: 12
clone_size: -
j_call: TRBJ2-1
cdr3_nt: TGTGCCAGCAGTTTAGACCATTTTGAGCAGTTCTTC
cdr3_aa: CASSLDHFEQFF

v_call: TRBV7-2
d_call: -
cdr3_length: 13
clone_size: -
j_call: TRBJ1-2
cdr3_nt: TGTGCCAGCAGCACCTGGGACTACTATGGCTACACCTTC
cdr3_aa: CASSTWDYYGYTF

v_call: TRBV29-1
d_call: -
cdr3_length: 15
clone_size: few
j_call: TRBJ2-7
cdr3_nt: TGCAGCGTTGAAAGGGGGACGGTGAGCTCCTACGAGCAGTACTTC
cdr3_aa: CSVERGTVSSYEQYF

v_call: TRBV20-1
d_call: TRBD1
cdr3_length: 13
clone_size: -
j_call: TRBJ1-2
cdr3_nt: TGCAGTGCTGAACAGGGGCCTGGCTATGGCTACACCTTC
cdr3_aa: CSAEQGPGYGYTF

v_call: TRBV4-3
d_call: TRBD2
cdr3_length: 17
clone_size: -
j_call: TRBJ2-1
cdr3_nt: TGCGCCAGCAGCCAAGATCCGGCGCGGGGGGGAGACAATGAGCAGTTCTTC
cdr3_aa: CASSQDPARGGDNEQFF

v_call: TRBV28
d_call: TRBD2
cdr3_length: 16
clone_size: few
j_call: TRBJ2-1
cdr3_nt: TGTGCCAGTCATTATGCGCGGGGGGCCGACCACAATGAGCAGTTCTTC
cdr3_aa: CASHYARGADHNEQFF

v_call: TRBV7-8
d_call: -
cdr3_length: 13
clone_size: -
j_call: TRBJ1-5
cdr3_nt: TGTGCCAGCAGCCGTTCCCAGGATCAGCCCCAGCATTTT
cdr3_aa: CASSRSQDQPQHF

v_call: TRBV6-5
d_call: -
cdr3_length: 15
clone_size: few
j_call: TRBJ1-1
cdr3_nt: TGTGCCAGCAGGATCCTCGGATGGGCGAACACTGAAGCTTTCTTT
cdr3_aa: CASRILGWANTEAFF

v_call: TRBV3-1
d_call: TRBD1
cdr3_length: 15
clone_size: -
j_call: TRBJ2-7
cdr3_nt: TGTGCCAGCAGCCAGAGGGACAGGGGGGAGTGCGAGCAGTACTTC
cdr3_aa: CASSQRDRGECEQYF

v_call: TRBV5-1
d_call: -
cdr3_length: 15
clone_size: -
j_call: TRBJ2-3
cdr3_nt: TGCGCCAGCAGCCCGAGGACGGGTAGGACAGATACGCAGTATTTT
cdr3_aa: CASSPRTGRTDTQYF

v_call: TRBV11-2
d_call: TRBD2
cdr3_length: 16
clone_size: -
j_call: TRBJ2-7
cdr3_nt: TGTGCCAGCGGCGGCCCCTCGGGACTAGCGGGCTACGAGCAGTACTTC
cdr3_aa: CASGGPSGLAGYEQYF

v_call: TRBV7-2
d_call: -
cdr3_length: 14
clone_size: -
j_call: TRBJ1-2
cdr3_nt: TGTGCCAGCAGCTTAGCGGGTGACAGAAGGGGCTACACCTTC
cdr3_aa: CASSLAGDRRGYTF

v_call: TRBV3-1
d_call: -
cdr3_length: 15
clone_size: few
j_call: TRBJ2-5
cdr3_nt: TGTGCCAGCAGCCAAGAATCCTTGGCTGGAGAGACCCAGTACTTC
cdr3_aa: CASSQESLAGETQYF